The 5 T cell receptor beta chains presented below share a single source sample, sequenced in a study of control samples from healthy donors and cancer patients. Sequenced by immunoSEQ multiplex PCR; TCRdb stores in-frame clones only, minus some. The data show roughly 150,000 clones, over 85% seen once. The sample was blood. These receptors all come from a man aged 50 to 59 in good health.

This chain joins TRBV9 and TRBJ2-1; a possible D gene is TRBD2 (5 bases). The CDR3 runs 17 residues. Germline V CDR1 and CDR2: SGDLS, YYNGEE. V lost 1 base and J lost 1, with 15 bases in between. In nucleotides, the CDR3 is TGTGCCAGCAGCGTACTCGTCGCGGGTACATCCTACAATGAGCAGTTCTTC. Residues: CASSVLVAGTSYNEQFF. The whole variable domain, filled in from reference TRBV9 and TRBJ2-1, reads DSGVTQTPKHLITATGQRVTLRCSPRSGDLSVYWYQQSLDQGLQFLIQYYNGEERAKGNILERFSAQQFPDLHSELNLSSLELGDSALYFCASSVLVAGTSYNEQFFGPGTRLTVL.

This chain joins TRBV11-2 and TRBJ1-4; D not certain. Germline V gene lookup returns CDR1 SGHAT and CDR2 FQNNGV. This CDR3 region has 17 residues. Between the trimmed V and J ends, which lost 2 bases and 7 bases, there was a span of 20 bases. The CDR3 nucleotides read TGTGCCAGCAGCTTAAAGCGGCAGTCTCAGTATGGTGAAAAACTGTTTTTT. Translating gives CASSLKRQSQYGEKLFF.

This clone appeared a few times. The CDR3 protein is CASSRGWGDRQPQHF. CDR3 sequence (DNA): TGTGCCAGTAGTAGGGGTTGGGGGGATAGGCAGCCCCAGCATTTT. The chain couples TRBV19 to TRBJ1-5, with D perhaps matching TRBD1 (5 bases). Per germline, CDR1 LNHDA and CDR2 SQIVND (reference sequence). The germline V and J ends were trimmed by 4 bases and 7 bases, with 17 bases remaining between them. The length of the CDR3 is 15 residues. Looking up the rest from reference TRBV19 and TRBJ1-5 gives the full variable domain: DGGITQSPKYLFRKEGQNVTLSCEQNLNHDAMYWYRQDPGQGLRLIYYSQIVNDFQKGDIAEGYSVSREKKESFPLTVTSAQKNPTAFYLCASSRGWGDRQPQHFGDGTRLSIL.

The J gene is TRBJ2-5, the V gene TRBV6-5, with 7 bases fitting TRBD2. After removal of 2 bases from V and 3 bases from J, the junction contained 3 bases not matched to a gene. CDR3 length: 14 residues. The germline gives CDR1 MNHEY, CDR2 SVGAGI. CDR3 region: CASSYGLAEETQYF. In DNA form, the CDR3 reads TGTGCCAGCAGTTACGGTCTAGCGGAAGAGACCCAGTACTTC.

The gene calls are TRBV6-4 and TRBJ1-4; D unclear. The V end lost 4 bases, the J end lost 11 bases, and 14 bases lay between the germline ends. The CDR3 length is 13 residues. Germline-derived CDR1 and CDR2 are MRHNA and SNTAGT. The CDR3 coding sequence is TGTGCCAGCAGTGCAGGTAGTGGGAGGAAACTGTTTTTT. It codes for CASSAGSGRKLFF.